This T cell receptor beta chain was found in a study of cytomegalovirus exposure and HLA in healthy donors (dated 2017 in TCRdb). Background for the entire study: In an earlier analysis of 550 to 750 of the donors, 250 to 300 Gb of sequence data and 90 million to 120 million unique TCR beta sequences from about 190 million T cells were reported. High-throughput TCR immunosequencing, statistical association of individual TCRs with disease status, and machine learning were combined to predict cytomegalovirus infection status. All discovery cohort repertoires had been generated on a single sequencing platform. Using immunosequencing, the study profiled T cell repertoires from fewer than 700 subjects and related those repertoires to cytomegalovirus serostatus. In an earlier analysis of 500 to 650 of the donors, high-throughput TCR beta sequencing was used to judge whether each TCR beta V gene segment behaved as functional or pseudogenic. A handful of DR-DQ haplotypes were treated as single units for association and clustering because of strong linkage in the cohort. A later analysis re-analyzed previously published TCR beta repertoires from 650 to 800 donors and added high-resolution HLA genotyping to study TCR occurrence patterns. Typing coverage differed by locus: A, B, C, DRB1 and DQB1 were typed in roughly 629-640 donors, DQA1 in around 500, DPA1 in nearly 610, and DPB1 in just under 490. Across under 500 genotyped donors of the cohort, an average of 235,054 unique TCR beta nucleotide sequences per donor were sequenced, and roughly 20% of those sequences were non-productive. In the later analysis, no new phenotypic data were used to find candidate immune exposures; instead, reliance was placed on TCR beta sequences and their occurrence across donors. Among the roughly 430 genotyped donors, more than 70% belonged to the genetic ancestry cluster associated with self-reported Caucasian donors. Roughly 300 gigabases of sequencing data and approximately 80 million unique TCR sequences were included in an early release covering 550 to 800 HLA-typed donors. Donor age, sex, ethnicity and CMV serostatus were compiled alongside the repertoire data. A separate validation cohort of about 110 different subjects was used in addition to the roughly 620-subject first cohort. Both class I and class II loci were covered by HLA typing, at four-digit resolution. The study aimed to test whether cataloging public T cell receptors could reveal signatures of past pathogen exposure. In a later genetic analysis, genome-wide SNP genotypes for about three fifths of the roughly 670 donors were used, and that subset was treated as a discovery cohort. The investigation overall reported the following: The 87-base-pair reads could not distinguish some IMGT-functional V segments, including TRBV6-2 and TRBV6-3, so those segments were excluded. A further reported finding was that TCR beta sequences accurately predicted the HLA-A and HLA-B alleles for most subjects in the first cohort. The presence/absence analyses assumed that sequencing depth was roughly uniform across donors, and that assumption may not be true. In the study, approximately 160 TCR beta chains were listed as associated with cytomegalovirus. Three of the identified cytomegalovirus-associated TCR beta chains were confirmed in vitro to be specific for cytomegalovirus antigens. Specific HLA alleles were associated with some 15,000 TCR beta sequences at a false discovery rate of 0.05 in a later analysis. Assigning TCR associations to individual alleles was difficult when HLA alleles, especially DR and DQ, strongly co-occurred. The classifier was reported to diagnose cytomegalovirus status with high specificity and sensitivity in both the original cohort and the validation cohort. Correlated functional status among segregating V segments might reflect linkage disequilibrium, but an unknown experimental factor could not be ruled out. Fewer than 20 rarely observed V segments, including chromosome 9 orphons, were excluded from the earlier analysis of a few hundred of the donors because counts were too low. For the cohort, immune exposure information was limited to CMV serostatus. Broadly in line with IMGT annotations, most TCR beta V segments showed up in productive rearrangements about 87% or about 30% of the time in an earlier analysis of some 590 of the donors. In a later genetic analysis, a missense DCLRE1C variant was associated with V-gene and J-gene trimming of TCR beta chains, and the association was replicated in an independent cohort. A later analysis found that HLA-associated TCR beta chains were more clonally expanded and had lower generation probabilities than equally common non-associated chains. The authors suggested that the approach could potentially be extended to other disease states and immunological phenotypes. A cluster of highly shared sequence variants was judged likely to represent a technical artifact of the sequencing pipeline. This cohort had only TCR beta chains sequenced, and the lack of alpha or paired-chain data limited which features could be detected. Because HLA typing was missing for some donors at each locus, association tests included only the typed subset. A later analysis found that TCR association rates varied across HLA loci, with DRB1 alleles showing the most associated TCRs and HLA-C alleles the fewest. According to a later genetic analysis, donors in an Asian-associated ancestry cluster had fewer N-insertions in productive TCRs than the roughly 670-donor mean. While some public TCRs were present in many individuals, most TCR sequences turned up only very rarely across donors. In a later analysis, most CMV-associated TCR beta chains were found to appear HLA-restricted, with HLA associations seemingly driven largely by CMV exposure. In a later analysis, several top co-occurrence clusters were reported to appear linked to parvovirus B19, influenza, CMV and Epstein-Barr virus.

Receptors were amplified or captured by the immunoSEQ multiplex PCR assay. The multiplex PCR relied on a mix of 60 forward primers for TCR Vbeta segments and 13 reverse primers for TCR Jbeta segments. Amplification of the CDR3 region of rearranged TCR beta genes was performed with a multiplex PCR assay on genomic DNA. The amplified TCR beta libraries were sequenced on the Illumina HiSeq System as 87-base-pair reads. In the source study's methods: In a later analysis, some 80 million unique TCR beta chains were counted across the approximately 620 repertoires, and approximately 9.9 million of these chains were shared by at least two donors. Raw reads were error-corrected and collapsed into unique sequences by a nearest-neighbor algorithm in which closely related sequences were merged to remove PCR and sequencing errors. Alignment of CDR3 sequences to IMGT reference sequences was used to assign V, D and J gene segments. For a sequence to be retained, a match of at least six nucleotides was required to both a V gene segment and a J gene segment. Rearrangements were called productive when the CDR3 lacked stop codons and stayed in frame with V and J; all others were non-productive. CDR3 was defined by IMGT convention, running from the second conserved V-encoded cysteine to the conserved J-encoded phenylalanine. The earlier analysis of some 540 of the donors excluded any sequence lacking an unambiguous match to a single V gene segment. In an earlier analysis of 450 to 700 of the donors, V segments were called functional above 56.7% productive rearrangements and were called segregating when the between-donor standard deviation exceeded 5%. To diagnose cytomegalovirus status from the catalog of TCR beta chain sequences, a statistical classification framework was built. In a later analysis, TCR nucleotide sequences were compared against IMGT/GENE-DB human TR gene sequences so that V and J genes could be assigned. A later analysis assigned CDR3 sequences and most-parsimonious VDJ recombination scenarios with the TCRdist pipeline. In a later analysis, each TCR beta chain was defined by its CDR3 amino acid sequence together with its V-gene family, and reads lacking a unique V-gene family were excluded. To address suspected cross-contamination and a sequencing artifact, a later analysis removed approximately 600 highly shared, low-generation-probability nucleotide sequences. In a later analysis, a clonal expansion index was calculated for each public chain from normalized within-repertoire ranks of inferred template counts. Generation probabilities in a later analysis came from a VDJ recombination model fitted to out-of-frame rearrangements, and those results were checked against IGoR. In a later analysis, TCR-TCR, TCR-HLA and TCR-CMV co-occurrence was scored with hypergeometric tests, and a repertoire-size bias correction was applied to TCR pairs. In a later analysis, false discovery rates were estimated by permuting HLA or CMV assignments 20 times. In a later analysis, co-occurring TCRs were grouped using DBSCAN, with TCRdist sequence similarity added in when clustering inside HLA-allele-positive subsets. For co-occurrence clustering, repertoires with fewer than 30,000 or more than 120,000 public chains were excluded, along with five or six repertoires with anomalous nucleotide sharing. TCRdb's version of the immuneACCESS table is confined to in-frame rearrangements and falls short of the full clone set. An unresolved V gene accounts for under half of the shortfall where checked; the remainder is of unknown origin. V and J calls and clone size come straight from that table; D and trimming were deduced from the DNA. For this sample the table gives 130,000 to 150,000 clones, of which approximately 80% were detected only once. The ten largest clonotypes hold approximately 6.1% of the sample.

Points on this clone: No antigen is known for it. The record has no base qualities; no much larger clone is one base away.

The cohort was made up of several hundred healthy bone marrow donors. At the time of sampling, all cohort members were nominally healthy, though unrecorded immune exposures were likely present. The donor tested CMV seropositive, placing the donor among the roughly 270 seropositive members of the cohort. A peripheral blood sample was provided by each donor, and peripheral blood mononuclear cells were used for TCR beta sequencing. The Qiagen DNeasy Blood Extraction Kit was used to extract genomic DNA from the blood cell samples. CDR1 and CDR2, looked up from the germline V gene, are MDHEN and SYDVKM. Relative to germline, V is missing 5 bases and J is missing 5 bases, with 6 bases of the junction outside any gene match. Reading from cysteine to phenylalanine, the CDR3 counts 14 amino acids. Only CDR3 DNA is held: 42 bases, read in frame from base 1.

Rearrangement joined TRBV28 to TRBJ2-1; 7 of the junction bases match TRBD2. This receptor was identified in a man aged 30 to 39 in good health and CMV-seropositive. The sequenced material came from PBMCs. The DNA sequence is as follows: TGTGCCAGCAGTACCAGCGGGATCGACAATGAGCAGTTCTTC. Translation gives CASSTSGIDNEQFF.